A single sample gave rise to the 3 T cell receptor beta chains below, sequenced in a study of metastatic and nonmetastatic thyroid tumors (dated by TCRdb to 2018 to 2020). None of the patients had been given any treatment before thyroid surgery. The library came from PCR. Sequencing took place on an Illumina HiSeq 4000. The public reads were reanalyzed by TCRdb: fastp trimming at Q25, MiXCR alignment, in-frame beta chains only. Across this sample there are some 26,000 clones, with 3.5% to 4.5% seen only once. The top ten clones comprise about 3.3% of the sample. Sequences were obtained from blood. These receptors were taken from a male donor with papillary thyroid cancer or a benign thyroid nodule (not recorded which). Some clones in this sample may be carry-over from other donors' samples.

This clone came up many times. This rearrangement joins TRBV5-6 to TRBJ1-5; tentatively, D is TRBD1 (6 bases). Per the germline V gene, CDR1 is SGHDT and CDR2 is YYEEEE. The V end was cut by 4 bases, the J end by 1 base, with 9 bases between. This CDR3 region has 14 residues. The CDR3 region has the DNA TGTGCCAGCAGCCGTACAGGGAGCAATCAGCCCCAGCATTTT. Encoded protein: CASSRTGSNQPQHF.

There are many counts of this clone. The gene calls are TRBV5-1 and TRBJ2-7, with TRBD1 matching over 9 bases. The CDR3 runs to 16 residues. Germline assignment: CDR1 SGHRS and CDR2 YFSETQ. Trimming cost V 4 bases and J 5 bases; bases outside gene matches: 13. The CDR3 DNA is TGCGCCAGCAGCCCGGAACAGGGGGCAAGGTCGGACGAGCAGTACTTC. The encoded protein is CASSPEQGARSDEQYF. Drawing the rest from reference TRBV5-1 and TRBJ2-7, the complete variable domain is KAGVTQTPRYLIKTRGQQVTLSCSPISGHRSVSWYQQTPGQGLQFLFEYFSETQRNKGNFPGRFSGRQFSNSRSEMNVSTLELGDSALYLCASSPEQGARSDEQYFGPGTRLTVT.

This clone was counted ten times or more. J is TRBJ1-5 and V is TRBV4-1, with TRBD1 as a possible D gene (6 bases). The CDR3 is made up of 16 amino acids. V was trimmed by 1 base and J by 3 bases, leaving 13 bases between them. Germline CDR1 is MGHRA and CDR2 is YSYEKL. The CDR3 loop reads CASSQGVTGLNQPQHF. The CDR3 DNA follows: TGCGCCAGCAGCCAAGGGGTGACAGGCCTCAATCAGCCCCAGCATTTT.